These T cell receptor beta chains were read from a single sample in a study of blood T cell repertoires in COVID-19. Measured with immunoSEQ multiplex PCR; TCRdb has only the in-frame clones, and not every one. The data hold 150,000 to 200,000 clones, with roughly 80% observed a single time. The sample was peripheral blood. These receptors came from a man in his 60s with active or convalescent COVID-19. The CDR3 runs from the conserved cysteine through the conserved F or W. Fields, in order: V gene, J gene, clone size, D gene, CDR3 protein, CDR3 DNA. D genes are given only for firm matches. Clone size is shown for a subset of rows, as once, few, many or a class of expanded clone.

>TRBV2|TRBJ1-6|-|-
CASSATGEVSPLHF
TGTGCCAGCAGTGCGACAGGCGAGGTATCACCCCTCCACTTT
>TRBV4-3|TRBJ2-1|-|TRBD2
CASSQDSVTSGASYNEQFF
TGCGCCAGCAGCCAAGATTCAGTAACTAGCGGGGCCTCCTACAATGAGCAGTTCTTC
>TRBV7-8|TRBJ1-3|-|TRBD1
CASSLRDRGRSSGNTIYF
TGTGCCAGCAGCTTACGGGACAGGGGACGTAGCTCTGGAAACACCATATATTTT
>TRBV6-2/TRBV6-3|TRBJ1-1|once|-
CASSKGTYTEAFF
TGTGCCAGCAGTAAAGGGACTTACACTGAAGCTTTCTTT
>TRBV19|TRBJ2-1|-|-
CASSPTSSSEQFF
TGTGCCAGTAGTCCAACTAGCTCCAGTGAGCAGTTCTTC
>TRBV10-3|TRBJ1-1|-|-
CAISGQANTEAFF
TGTGCCATCAGTGGACAGGCGAACACTGAAGCTTTCTTT
>TRBV6-5|TRBJ2-7|many|-
CASRGGETGYEQYF
TGTGCCAGCAGGGGGGGAGAGACTGGTTACGAGCAGTACTTC
>TRBV14|TRBJ1-6|-|-
CASSQVNSQNSPLHF
TGTGCCAGCAGCCAAGTCAACAGTCAGAATTCACCCCTCCACTTT
>TRBV6-6|TRBJ1-5|few|-
CASSYSMRGSNQPQHF
TGTGCCAGCAGTTACTCGATGAGGGGGAGCAATCAGCCCCAGCATTTT
>TRBV5-1|TRBJ2-7|-|-
CASSFETSGPYEQYF
TGCGCCAGCAGCTTCGAAACTTCGGGTCCCTACGAGCAGTACTTC
>TRBV5-1|TRBJ2-1|-|TRBD1
CASSSYRGSYNEQFF
TGCGCCAGCAGCTCCTACAGGGGTTCCTACAATGAGCAGTTCTTC
>TRBV7-3|TRBJ2-7|-|TRBD2
CASSPVAGRSYEQYF
TGTGCCAGCAGCCCAGTAGCGGGGCGATCCTACGAGCAGTACTTC
>TRBV4-3|TRBJ2-3|-|-
CASSQALRIGAGGTDTQYF
TGCGCCAGCAGCCAAGCTTTAAGGATAGGAGCGGGTGGTACAGATACGCAGTATTTT
>TRBV5-6|TRBJ1-5|-|TRBD1
CASSADRGGNQPQHF
TGTGCCAGCAGCGCAGACAGGGGTGGCAATCAGCCCCAGCATTTT
>TRBV4-3|TRBJ2-5|-|-
CASSQEVGTGETQYF
TGCGCCAGCAGCCAAGAGGTTGGAACGGGGGAGACCCAGTACTTC
>TRBV9|TRBJ2-1|once|TRBD2
CASSGGYNEQFF
TGTGCCAGTTCGGGAGGATACAATGAGCAGTTCTTC
>TRBV3-1/TRBV3-2|TRBJ1-1|few|TRBD1
CASSHTGQGSEAFF
TGTGCCAGCAGCCATACGGGACAGGGTTCTGAAGCTTTCTTT
>TRBV2|TRBJ2-1|-|TRBD2
CASSTRTSGRANEQFF
TGTGCCAGCAGCACCCGGACTAGCGGGAGGGCCAATGAGCAGTTCTTC
>TRBV7-2|TRBJ2-3|once|TRBD2
CASSLGAGVDTQYF
TGTGCCAGCAGCTTAGGAGCGGGAGTGGATACGCAGTATTTT
>TRBV5-6|TRBJ2-1|-|-
CASSLGAGSYNEQFF
TGTGCCAGCAGCTTGGGGGCAGGCTCCTACAATGAGCAGTTCTTC
>TRBV5-1|TRBJ2-1|-|TRBD2
CASSLVTSGLDEQFF
TGCGCCAGCAGCTTGGTAACTAGCGGTCTTGATGAGCAGTTCTTC
>TRBV20-1|TRBJ2-5|-|-
CSASYQETQYF
TGCAGTGCTAGCTACCAAGAGACCCAGTACTTC
>TRBV5-5|TRBJ2-1|-|TRBD1
CASSGVLGQGASEQFF
TGTGCCAGCAGCGGGGTATTAGGACAGGGGGCGTCTGAGCAGTTCTTC
>TRBV9|TRBJ2-2|-|-
CASTRGLLLNTGELFF
TGTGCCAGCACCCGAGGACTCCTTCTTAACACCGGGGAGCTGTTTTTT
>TRBV19|TRBJ2-2|few|-
CASRRTDPTGELFF
TGTGCCAGTAGACGGACAGACCCCACCGGGGAGCTGTTTTTT
>TRBV4-1|TRBJ2-7|few|-
CASSQDRVELAENYEQYF
TGCGCCAGCAGCCAAGATCGGGTAGAATTAGCGGAAAACTACGAGCAGTACTTC
>TRBV5-1|TRBJ1-4|-|TRBD1
CARPGQGEKLFF
TGCGCCAGACCGGGACAGGGGGAGAAACTGTTTTTT
>TRBV24-1|TRBJ1-5|-|TRBD1
CATSDPGQDQPQHF
TGTGCCACCAGTGACCCGGGACAGGATCAGCCCCAGCATTTT
>TRBV7-2|TRBJ1-5|-|-
CASSLLRGNSNQPQHF
TGTGCCAGCAGCTTATTGCGGGGAAATAGCAATCAGCCCCAGCATTTT
>TRBV27|TRBJ2-1|-|-
CASSSQGIGYNEQFF
TGTGCCAGCAGTTCCCAGGGAATCGGGTACAATGAGCAGTTCTTC
>TRBV19|TRBJ2-5|-|TRBD1
CASSKRQGPETQYF
TGTGCCAGTAGTAAAAGACAGGGCCCAGAGACCCAGTACTTC
>TRBV5-1|TRBJ1-5|many|-
CASSLGGGTDSNQPQHF
TGCGCCAGCAGCTTAGGCGGGGGAACGGATAGCAATCAGCCCCAGCATTTT
>TRBV15|TRBJ2-2|-|-
CATSRGTGDGELFF
TGTGCCACCAGCAGAGGTACAGGCGACGGGGAGCTGTTTTTT
>TRBV25-1|TRBJ2-2|-|TRBD1
CASSGQGRAGELFF
TGTGCCAGCAGCGGACAGGGTCGCGCCGGGGAGCTGTTTTTT
>TRBV29-1|TRBJ2-5|once|-
CSAGRREETQYF
TGCAGCGCCGGGAGACGGGAAGAGACCCAGTACTTC
>TRBV10-3|TRBJ2-7|once|-
CAISESTVSSYEQYF
TGTGCCATCAGTGAGTCAACTGTCTCCTCCTACGAGCAGTACTTC
>TRBV28|TRBJ2-3|-|-
CASSAPSAPTDTQYF
TGTGCCAGCAGTGCACCTAGTGCACCCACAGATACGCAGTATTTT
>TRBV11-2|TRBJ1-2|-|-
CASSLVSQGRPDGYTF
TGTGCCAGCAGCTTAGTGAGCCAGGGGCGCCCCGATGGCTACACCTTC
>TRBV19|TRBJ1-2|-|TRBD1
CASSQARGASDYGYTF
TGTGCCAGTAGTCAAGCCAGGGGGGCCTCCGACTATGGCTACACCTTC
>TRBV5-6|TRBJ2-3|-|TRBD2
CASSRPGGGGTDTQYF
TGTGCCAGCAGCCGGCCGGGGGGAGGAGGCACAGATACGCAGTATTTT
>TRBV28|TRBJ1-1|few|TRBD1
CASRPTGGEYAEAFF
TGTGCCAGCAGACCAACAGGGGGCGAGTACGCTGAAGCTTTCTTT